The T cell receptor beta chain described here comes from a study of Graves' ophthalmopathy and Graves' hyperthyroidism. Study-wide findings and caveats: In blood appeared most of the expanded thyroid clonotypes whose frequency exceeded 0.001. A model built from 13 signatures distinguished ophthalmopathy from stable hyperthyroidism with around 91% sensitivity and around 78% specificity.

Of note for this clonotype: The antigen remains undetermined.

Amplification from RNA transcripts yielded the TCR beta CDR3 regions. HTBI-primed first-round RT-PCR preceded second-round multiplex PCR. From the multiplex PCR reads, TCRdb called clonotypes with MiXCR, one entry per CDR3 protein. The profile shows about 380,000 distinct CDR3 sequences, 15% of them singletons. The V gene end was trimmed by 5 bases and the J gene end by 4 bases; junction bases not matched to a gene: 9. This CDR3 has 15 amino acids. Germline V gene lookup returns CDR1 KGHSH and CDR2 LQKENI. The chain recombines TRBV18 with TRBJ1-2, with TRBD1 identical over 8 bases. The sample comprised peripheral blood. This clonotype originated in a woman aged 18-35 years with stable Graves' hyperthyroidism. The CDR3 protein is CASSTGRQGPYGYTF. The DNA for the CDR3 is TGTGCCAGCTCAACAGGGAGACAGGGGCCCTATGGCTACACCTTC.